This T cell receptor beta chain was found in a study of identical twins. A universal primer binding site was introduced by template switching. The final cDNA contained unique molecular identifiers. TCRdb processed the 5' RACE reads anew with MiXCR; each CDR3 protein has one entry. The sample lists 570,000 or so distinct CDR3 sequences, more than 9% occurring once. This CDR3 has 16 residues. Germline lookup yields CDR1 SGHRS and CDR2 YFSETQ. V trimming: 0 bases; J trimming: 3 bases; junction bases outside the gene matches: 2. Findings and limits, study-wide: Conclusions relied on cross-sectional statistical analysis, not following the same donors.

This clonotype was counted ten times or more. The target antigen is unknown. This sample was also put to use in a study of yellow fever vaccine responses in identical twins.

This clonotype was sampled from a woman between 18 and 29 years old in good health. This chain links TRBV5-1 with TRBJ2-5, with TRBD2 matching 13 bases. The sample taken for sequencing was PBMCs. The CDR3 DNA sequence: TGCGCCAGCAGCTTGGGCGGACTAGCGGGAGAAGAGACCCAGTACTTC. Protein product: CASSLGGLAGEETQYF. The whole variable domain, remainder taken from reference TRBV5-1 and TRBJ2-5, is KAGVTQTPRYLIKTRGQQVTLSCSPISGHRSVSWYQQTPGQGLQFLFEYFSETQRNKGNFPGRFSGRQFSNSRSEMNVSTLELGDSALYLCASSLGGLAGEETQYFGPGTRLLVL.